The present T cell receptor (beta chain) was sequenced within a study of T cells in Graves' hyperthyroidism and ophthalmopathy. Germline CDR1 reads SGHAT; CDR2 reads FQNNGV. V shed 3 bases and J 0 bases; nucleotides not matched to a gene: 9. The CDR3 length is 17 residues. This clonotype came up many times. Its target is unknown. If no ophthalmopathy progression occurred within 18 months, Graves' hyperthyroidism was stable. Those patients with uncontrolled infection, other autoimmune disease, pregnancy or lactation were excluded. Study-wide points: Ophthalmopathy could be told apart from stable hyperthyroidism with a 13 V-J model.

Regions amplified from RNA transcripts were the TCR beta CDR3 regions. A set of HTBI primers served as the primers for a first-round RT-PCR of the TCR CDR3. TCRdb reprocessed the multiplex PCR reads via MiXCR and lists one record per CDR3 protein. The table has more than 300,000 distinct CDR3 sequences, about 15% seen once; the top ten hold about 10%. Sequencing used blood. The TCR sequence derives from a woman in her sixties with Graves' hyperthyroidism. The J gene is TRBJ2-3, the V gene TRBV11-2; 7 nucleotides align to TRBD2. DNA for the CDR3: TGTGCCAGCAGCTTCCCGCTAGCGGAGATTAGCACAGATACGCAGTATTTT. It is translated as CASSFPLAEISTDTQYF.